The rows below give T cell receptor beta chains drawn from one sample of a study of regulatory T cells in long-lasting Graves disease. Via MiXCR, TCRdb re-called the multiplex PCR reads, giving one row per CDR3 protein. The sample holds roughly 500,000 distinct CDR3 sequences, less than 15% seen once. The same specimen was also included in a second study, on T cells in Graves' hyperthyroidism and ophthalmopathy.

The sequencing here drew on peripheral blood mononuclear cells (PBMCs), taken at new diagnosis, from a patient treated with antithyroid drugs. Receptors originate from a man aged 25 to 40 with Graves disease. The CDR3 runs from the conserved cysteine through the conserved F or W. The order of the fields is D gene, V gene, clone size, J gene, CDR3 DNA, CDR3 protein. A D gene is named only where the DNA matches it firmly. Clone size, where shown, is once, few, many, or a class for clones that have expanded.

D: TRBD1; V: TRBV7-8; size: many; J: TRBJ2-5; DNA: TGTGCCAGCAGCCTTCAAAAGACAGGGGGTGGGGAGACCCAGTACTTC; CDR3: CASSLQKTGGGETQYF
D: TRBD2; V: TRBV10-3; size: many; J: TRBJ2-2; DNA: TGTGCCATCAGTGAGCCTAGCGGGAAGGCCGGGGAGCTGTTTTTT; CDR3: CAISEPSGKAGELFF
D: -; V: TRBV10-2; size: -; J: TRBJ1-6; DNA: TGCGCCAGCAGTGACGTCGGGGATTCACCCCTCCACTTT; CDR3: CASSDVGDSPLHF
D: TRBD1; V: TRBV7-3; size: many; J: TRBJ2-7; DNA: TGTGCCAGCAGCTTTCGACAGGGGGGCGAGCAGTACTTC; CDR3: CASSFRQGGEQYF
D: -; V: TRBV12-3/TRBV12-4; size: many; J: TRBJ2-2; DNA: TGTGCCAGCAGACACCCGGGACTGCCCCACGGGGAGCTGTTTTTT; CDR3: CASRHPGLPHGELFF
D: TRBD2; V: TRBV20-1; size: few; J: TRBJ2-3; DNA: TGCAGTGCTAGAGATCAGGCTAGCGGGAGTATCGCAGATACGCAGTATTTT; CDR3: CSARDQASGSIADTQYF
D: -; V: TRBV20-1; size: many; J: TRBJ2-7; DNA: TGCAGTGCTAGAGATCTGGCCACCTTCTACGAGCAGTACTTC; CDR3: CSARDLATFYEQYF
D: -; V: TRBV7-9; size: -; J: TRBJ1-5; DNA: TGTGCCAGCAGCCAGGGGAAGGGGGATCATCAGCCCCAGCATTTT; CDR3: CASSQGKGDHQPQHF
D: -; V: TRBV24-1; size: -; J: TRBJ2-3; DNA: TGTGCCACCAGTGACCCCGACGGCACAGATACGCAGTATTTT; CDR3: CATSDPDGTDTQYF
D: -; V: TRBV6-1; size: -; J: TRBJ2-2; DNA: TGTGCCAGCTGCAGGGACCTACCCCCCGGGGAGCTGTTTTTT; CDR3: CASCRDLPPGELFF
D: -; V: TRBV6-2/TRBV6-3; size: -; J: TRBJ2-7; DNA: TGTGCCAGCAGTTACTCACCGGGGGACGAGCAGTACTTC; CDR3: CASSYSPGDEQYF
D: TRBD1; V: TRBV11-2; size: many; J: TRBJ2-3; DNA: TGTGCCAGCAGCTTAGGCCGGACAGGTACAGATACGCAGTATTTT; CDR3: CASSLGRTGTDTQYF
D: -; V: TRBV19; size: many; J: TRBJ1-2; DNA: TGTGCCAGTAGTATCCAGGCTAACTATGGCTACACCTTC; CDR3: CASSIQANYGYTF
D: -; V: TRBV29-1; size: many; J: TRBJ2-7; DNA: TGCAGCGTTGACAGCGGCTACGAGCAGTACTTC; CDR3: CSVDSGYEQYF
D: -; V: TRBV12-3/TRBV12-4; size: -; J: TRBJ2-1; DNA: TGTGCCAGCAGGGATATGATCTACAATGAGCAGTTCTTC; CDR3: CASRDMIYNEQFF
D: TRBD2; V: TRBV12-3/TRBV12-4; size: many; J: TRBJ2-7; DNA: TGTGCCAGCAGCCCGCCGGGACTAGCGGGCTACGAGCAGTACTTC; CDR3: CASSPPGLAGYEQYF
D: TRBD2; V: TRBV5-6; size: few; J: TRBJ2-7; DNA: TGTGCCAGCGATATAGCGGGAGGGCTAAACGACGAGCAGTACTTC; CDR3: CASDIAGGLNDEQYF
D: -; V: TRBV27; size: many; J: TRBJ2-3; DNA: TGTGCCAGCAGTCCGGCGGGCACAGATACGCAGTATTTT; CDR3: CASSPAGTDTQYF
D: TRBD2; V: TRBV29-1; size: -; J: TRBJ2-7; DNA: TGCAGCGTCGGGGGACTAGCGGGAGGCCTCTACGAGCAGTACTTC; CDR3: CSVGGLAGGLYEQYF
D: -; V: TRBV11-2; size: few; J: TRBJ1-2; DNA: TGTGCCAGCAGCCGATTCGGGGACGGCTATGGCTACACCTTC; CDR3: CASSRFGDGYGYTF
D: -; V: TRBV7-9; size: many; J: TRBJ1-3; DNA: TGTGCCAGCCCCCTAACTCCGGGAAGGATATATTTT; CDR3: CASPLTPGRIYF
D: TRBD2; V: TRBV27; size: many; J: TRBJ2-2; DNA: TGTGCCAGCAGATTAGAACTCGGGGGGAGCACCGGGGAGCTGTTTTTT; CDR3: CASRLELGGSTGELFF
D: TRBD2; V: TRBV12-3/TRBV12-4; size: many; J: TRBJ2-7; DNA: TGTGCCAGCAGAGAGGGAGGGAACTACGAGCAGTACTTC; CDR3: CASREGGNYEQYF
D: TRBD2; V: TRBV5-1; size: -; J: TRBJ2-1; DNA: TGCGCCAGCAGCTCGGGACTAGTAGAGGTCAATGAGCAGTTCTTC; CDR3: CASSSGLVEVNEQFF
D: TRBD1; V: TRBV5-1; size: -; J: TRBJ1-1; DNA: TGCGCCACCGGACCGACAGGGGGGAACACTGAAGCTTTCTTT; CDR3: CATGPTGGNTEAFF
D: TRBD1; V: TRBV10-3; size: many; J: TRBJ1-5; DNA: TGTGCCATCAGTGAGTCGAACAGGGGCGGCAATCAGCCCCAGCATTTT; CDR3: CAISESNRGGNQPQHF
D: -; V: TRBV30; size: few; J: TRBJ2-1; DNA: TGTGCCTGGGAGGAGGATGAGCAGTTCTTC; CDR3: CAWEEDEQFF
D: TRBD2; V: TRBV7-3; size: many; J: TRBJ2-3; DNA: TGTGCCAGCAGTCTCATAGCGGGGGGCACAGATACGCAGTATTTT; CDR3: CASSLIAGGTDTQYF
D: TRBD1; V: TRBV7-9; size: few; J: TRBJ2-7; DNA: TGTGCCAGCAGGACTGTGGGACAGGGAGCCTCCGAGCAGTACTTC; CDR3: CASRTVGQGASEQYF
D: TRBD2; V: TRBV3-1; size: few; J: TRBJ2-7; DNA: TGTGCCAGCAGCCAAGGCGCGGGAGGGTACTACGAGCAGTACTTC; CDR3: CASSQGAGGYYEQYF
D: TRBD2; V: TRBV2; size: many; J: TRBJ2-7; DNA: TGTGCCAGCAGCGACGTAAGCGGGACCAAAGGCGAGCAGTACTTC; CDR3: CASSDVSGTKGEQYF
D: -; V: TRBV3-1; size: -; J: TRBJ2-7; DNA: TGTGCCAGCAGCCAAGATAGGTGGAGCGAGCAGTACTTC; CDR3: CASSQDRWSEQYF
D: -; V: TRBV12-3/TRBV12-4; size: many; J: TRBJ1-2; DNA: TGTGCCAGCAGTTTAAGGTTGGCTTACTATGGCTACACCTTC; CDR3: CASSLRLAYYGYTF
D: -; V: TRBV20-1; size: many; J: TRBJ1-3; DNA: TGCAGTGCTATACAGGGCTCTGGAAACACCATATATTTT; CDR3: CSAIQGSGNTIYF
D: TRBD2; V: TRBV7-9; size: -; J: TRBJ2-1; DNA: TGTGCCACTTATCGAACGGGAGGGCCGGGGTCTGAGCAGTTCTTC; CDR3: CATYRTGGPGSEQFF
D: -; V: TRBV27; size: many; J: TRBJ1-4; DNA: TGTGCCAGCAGTTTATCGGGCAGGTTGAGAGGACAAAAACTGTTTTTT; CDR3: CASSLSGRLRGQKLFF
D: -; V: TRBV7-9; size: -; J: TRBJ1-2; DNA: TGTGCCAGCAGCTCCCCCCCGGCGACCTATGGCTACACCTTC; CDR3: CASSSPPATYGYTF
D: -; V: TRBV7-3; size: -; J: TRBJ2-7; DNA: TGTGCCAGCAGTGAAGTGGGGGGGGCCCTTGACGAGCAGTACTTC; CDR3: CASSEVGGALDEQYF
D: -; V: TRBV28; size: many; J: TRBJ1-1; DNA: TGTGCCAGCAGTCGGACAGCAAACACTGAAGCTTTCTTT; CDR3: CASSRTANTEAFF
D: -; V: TRBV11-2; size: many; J: TRBJ1-4; DNA: TGTGCCAGCAGCCCATCTCGCGCTGCCAATGAAAAACTGTTTTTT; CDR3: CASSPSRAANEKLFF
D: -; V: TRBV30; size: -; J: TRBJ2-7; DNA: TGTGCCTGGAGCCGGTTGGCCCGGGTCGACGAGCAGTACTTC; CDR3: CAWSRLARVDEQYF
D: TRBD2; V: TRBV20-1; size: few; J: TRBJ2-3; DNA: TGCAGTGCCCAGAGCGGGAGTGGCACAGATACGCAGTATTTT; CDR3: CSAQSGSGTDTQYF
D: TRBD2; V: TRBV7-2; size: many; J: TRBJ2-1; DNA: TGTGCCAGCAGCCCCGCTAGCGGGAGGTTCCATGAGCAGTTCTTC; CDR3: CASSPASGRFHEQFF
D: -; V: TRBV20-1; size: many; J: TRBJ2-7; DNA: TGCAGTGCTAGAGATGCCGGGAGAGGAGACTACGAGCAGTACTTC; CDR3: CSARDAGRGDYEQYF
D: -; V: TRBV20-1; size: many; J: TRBJ1-2; DNA: TGCAGTGCTAGAGATTTAGCCAGCACTAACTATGGCTACACCTTC; CDR3: CSARDLASTNYGYTF
D: TRBD1; V: TRBV2; size: many; J: TRBJ2-6; DNA: TGTGCCAGCAGTTTGGACAGGCCGGGCTCTGGGGCCAACGTCCTGACTTTC; CDR3: CASSLDRPGSGANVLTF
D: -; V: TRBV24-1; size: many; J: TRBJ2-5; DNA: TGTGCCACCAGTGATTTGGGGGTTAGGGAGACCCAGTACTTC; CDR3: CATSDLGVRETQYF
D: TRBD2; V: TRBV2; size: many; J: TRBJ2-3; DNA: TGTGCCAGCAACCTAGCGGGACTAAGGGGGGGCACAGATACGCAGTATTTT; CDR3: CASNLAGLRGGTDTQYF
D: -; V: TRBV5-1; size: -; J: TRBJ2-5; DNA: TGCGCCAGCAGCTCGTCGGGCGGTCTCACCGGGGAGACCCAGTACTTC; CDR3: CASSSSGGLTGETQYF
D: TRBD1; V: TRBV5-4; size: -; J: TRBJ2-7; DNA: TGTGCCAGCAGCCGGGACAGGGGGCGCATAATCACCTACGAGCAGTACTTC; CDR3: CASSRDRGRIITYEQYF
D: -; V: TRBV4-1; size: -; J: TRBJ2-5; DNA: TGCGCCAGCAGCCAAGATCGGCGGAGGGGGGCTTGGGAGACCCAGTACTTC; CDR3: CASSQDRRRGAWETQYF